This entry lists 13 T cell receptor beta chains sequenced from one sample in a study of blood T cells in healthy people across ages. A J-beta primer mix and a sample-barcoded 5' primer were used in a second PCR of roughly 7 to 12 cycles. TCRdb recomputed calls from the 5' RACE reads with MiXCR, one row per CDR3 protein. Among about 800,000 distinct CDR3 sequences, 20% to 25% were seen once, and the ten largest hold approximately 4%. These data were also reused for a study on T cells of mothers and their children.

Material for sequencing was blood. Receptors were obtained from a boy younger than 18 in good health.

The V call is TRBV5-1, the J call TRBJ2-3; 8 bases are shared with TRBD1. Germline CDR1 reads SGHRS; CDR2 reads YFSETQ. This CDR3 comprises 16 residues. Losses at the gene ends were 3 bases for V and 0 bases for J; bases not matched to a gene: 6. CDR3 DNA sequence: TGCGCCAGCAGCTCCGTTCAGGGGGCCAGCACAGATACGCAGTATTTT. Translated, it gives CASSSVQGASTDTQYF.

This chain uses TRBV30 with TRBJ2-1; either TRBD1 or TRBD2 may supply D (5 bases each). V was pared by 6 bases and J by 11 bases, with 14 bases between. This CDR3 region has 11 residues. Germline loops: CDR1 GTSNPN, CDR2 SVGIG (reference sequence). This CDR3 reads CACSYSGQQFF. The CDR3, as DNA: TGTGCCTGCTCCTATTCGGGACAGCAGTTCTTC.

This clonotype has more than one count but fewer than ten. This chain joins TRBV20-1 and TRBJ2-1; weak D call: TRBD1 (6 bases). Germline loops: CDR1 DFQATT, CDR2 SNEGSKA (reference sequence). The CDR3 has 15 residues. V lost 2 bases and J lost 0, with 11 bases in between. The CDR3 coding sequence is TGCAGTGCTAGAATAGGGGGAAGCTCCTACAATGAGCAGTTCTTC. It translates to CSARIGGSSYNEQFF.

The V and J genes are TRBV6-2 or TRBV6-3 and TRBJ1-1; D ambiguous. The V end lost 2 bases, the J end lost 4 bases, and 11 bases lay between the germline ends. Germline V lookup: CDR1 MNHEY, CDR2 SVGEGT. The CDR3 spans 14 residues. This CDR3 reads CASSYLEETTEAFF. In nucleotides, the CDR3 is TGTGCCAGCAGTTACCTCGAGGAGACCACTGAAGCTTTCTTT.

This chain uses TRBV28 with TRBJ2-3, with TRBD2 matching 7 bases. Germline CDR1 reads MDHEN; CDR2 reads SYDVKM. Trimming removed 2 bases from V and 13 bases from J; junction bases left unmatched: 6. CDR3 size: 12 residues. CDR3 amino acids: CASSLGTAGEYF. CDR3 DNA: TGTGCCAGCAGTTTAGGGACGGCGGGGGAGTATTTT.

The rearrangement links TRBV28 to TRBJ1-6, with 12 bases lining up with TRBD1. This CDR3 contains 15 residues. Germline CDR1 is MDHEN and CDR2 is SYDVKM. V lost 5 bases, J lost 9 bases, and 5 bases stayed unmatched. For the CDR3, the DNA is TGTGCCAGCAGTATCGGGACAGGGGGCCTTTCACCCCTCCACTTT. Protein: CASSIGTGGLSPLHF.

This chain links TRBV7-2 with TRBJ1-5; no firm D call. Trimming pared 4 bases from V and 7 bases from J, leaving 11 bases between. Per germline, CDR1 SGHTA and CDR2 FQGNSA. The CDR3 runs to 13 residues. The CDR3 DNA reads as TGTGCCAGCAGCTCCACCCCGGGGCAGCCCCAGCATTTT. Protein product: CASSSTPGQPQHF.

The V gene is TRBV2, the J gene TRBJ2-7; 10 bases are a match to TRBD1. From germline, CDR1 is SNHLY and CDR2 FYNNEI. There are 15 residues in the CDR3. After removal of 4 bases from V and 3 bases from J, the junction contained 6 bases not matched to a gene. CDR3 coding DNA: TGTGCCAGCAGTGGGGGACAGGGGAATTACTACGAGCAGTACTTC. It is translated as CASSGGQGNYYEQYF.

The chain couples TRBV11-2 to TRBJ2-3; a possible D gene is TRBD1 (5 bases). CDR3 size: 16 residues. Germline V lookup: CDR1 SGHAT, CDR2 FQNNGV. V lost 1 base to trimming and J lost 1 base, with 12 bases between them. The CDR3 region has the DNA TGTGCCAGCAGCTTAGCAGGGCCAGGCTGCACAGATACGCAGTATTTT. Translation: CASSLAGPGCTDTQYF. The whole variable domain, filled in from reference TRBV11-2 and TRBJ2-3, reads EAGVAQSPRYKIIEKRQSVAFWCNPISGHATLYWYQQILGQGPKLLIQFQNNGVVDDSQLPKDRFSAERLKGVDSTLKIQPAKLEDSAVYLCASSLAGPGCTDTQYFGPGTRLTVL.

As concerns this clonotype: At one boundary the junction diverges from the germline segment, which might be a read error. This rearrangement joins TRBV5-6 to TRBJ2-5; 9 bases line up with TRBD2. There are 16 residues in the CDR3. Germline V gene lookup returns CDR1 SGHDT and CDR2 YYEEEE. The CDR3 sequence is CASSLVLSGLAETQYF. The CDR3 nucleotides are TGTGCCAGTAGCTTGGTATTAAGTGGACTAGCGGAGACCCAGTACTTC.

The chain joins TRBV15 to TRBJ2-1; 7 bases align to TRBD2. V was pared by 10 bases and J by 9 bases, with 12 bases of the junction left unmatched. This CDR3 region has 13 residues. Germline loops: CDR1 LNHNV, CDR2 YYDKDF (reference sequence). CDR3 region: CASGSPNDVEQFF. The CDR3 DNA reads as TGTGCCAGCGGGAGCCCTAATGACGTTGAGCAGTTCTTC.

This clonotype has only a few counts. As DNA, the CDR3 is TGTGCCAGCAGTGAATCAGGCAGCGGGGGGGCCGGGAGTGAGCAGTTCTTC. Translation: CASSESGSGGAGSEQFF. The rearrangement links TRBV25-1 to TRBJ2-1; 10 positions match TRBD2. CDR1 MGHDK and CDR2 SYGVNS come from the germline V gene. With V trimmed by 1 base and J by 9 bases, 12 bases remained unmatched. This CDR3 is 17 amino acids long.

This sequence joins TRBV29-1 and TRBJ2-3, with 8 bases fitting TRBD2. The CDR3 runs 15 residues. Germline CDR1 SQVTM, CDR2 ANQGSEA. With 0 bases clipped from V and 4 bases from J, the junction kept 6 bases outside the gene matches. The CDR3 region is CSVEDREGPPDTQYF. The CDR3 DNA reads TGCAGCGTTGAAGATCGGGAGGGGCCGCCAGATACGCAGTATTTT.